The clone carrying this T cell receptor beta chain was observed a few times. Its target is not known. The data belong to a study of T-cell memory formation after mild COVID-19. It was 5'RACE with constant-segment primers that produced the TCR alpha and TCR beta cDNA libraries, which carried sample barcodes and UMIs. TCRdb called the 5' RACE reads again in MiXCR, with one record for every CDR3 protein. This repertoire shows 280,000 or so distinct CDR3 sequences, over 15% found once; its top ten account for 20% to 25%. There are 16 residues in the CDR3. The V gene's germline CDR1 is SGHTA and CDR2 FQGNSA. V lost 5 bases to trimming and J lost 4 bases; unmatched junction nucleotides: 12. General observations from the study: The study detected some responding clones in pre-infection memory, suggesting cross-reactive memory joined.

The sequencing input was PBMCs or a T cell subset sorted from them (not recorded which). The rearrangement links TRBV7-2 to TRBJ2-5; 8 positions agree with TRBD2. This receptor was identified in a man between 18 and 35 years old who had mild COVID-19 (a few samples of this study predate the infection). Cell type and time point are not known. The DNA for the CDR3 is TGTGCCAGCAGCCCCCCATGGGCGGGGGGAGGAGAGACCCAGTACTTC. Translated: CASSPPWAGGGETQYF.